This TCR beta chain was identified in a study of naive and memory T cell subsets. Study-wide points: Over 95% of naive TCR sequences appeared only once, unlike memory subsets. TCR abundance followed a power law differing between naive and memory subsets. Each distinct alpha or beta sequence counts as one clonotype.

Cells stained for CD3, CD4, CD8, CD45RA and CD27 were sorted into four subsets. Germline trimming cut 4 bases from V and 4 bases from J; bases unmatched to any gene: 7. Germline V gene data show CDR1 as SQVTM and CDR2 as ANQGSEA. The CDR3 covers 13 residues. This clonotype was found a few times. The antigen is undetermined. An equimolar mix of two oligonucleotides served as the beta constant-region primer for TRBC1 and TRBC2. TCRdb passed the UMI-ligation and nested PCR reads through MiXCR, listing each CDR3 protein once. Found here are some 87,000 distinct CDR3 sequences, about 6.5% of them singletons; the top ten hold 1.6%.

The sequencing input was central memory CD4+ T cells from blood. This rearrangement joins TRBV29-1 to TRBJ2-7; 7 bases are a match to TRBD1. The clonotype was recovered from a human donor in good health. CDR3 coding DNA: TGCAGCGTTGGCAGGGACAGCCAATACGAGCAGTACTTC. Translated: CSVGRDSQYEQYF.